This entry lists 13 T cell receptor beta chains sequenced from one sample in a study of blood T cell repertoires in COVID-19. Data came from immunoSEQ multiplex PCR; TCRdb stores just in-frame clones and leaves some out. The table includes over 25,000 clones, 65% to 90% detected once. The sequencing input was peripheral blood. The origin of the receptors is a man of 80 years or more with active COVID-19.

The chain employs TRBV12-5 and TRBJ2-3; the match to TRBD2 covers 10 bases. This CDR3 has 15 residues. Unmatched junction bases numbered 8, after V lost 6 bases and J lost 5 bases. CDR1 is LGHNT, CDR2 FRNRAP, per germline. The CDR3 sequence is CASGPGTSAGDTQYF. CDR3 bases: TGTGCTAGTGGCCCCGGGACTAGCGCGGGAGATACGCAGTATTTT.

J is TRBJ1-5 and V is TRBV28; 7 bases fit TRBD1. CDR1 and CDR2 (germline): MDHEN, SYDVKM. CDR3 size: 15 residues. The junction had 0 bases not matched to a gene; V was cut back by 1 base and J by 0 bases. DNA of the CDR3: TGTGCCAGCAGTTTATCAGGGGGTAGCAATCAGCCCCAGCATTTT. Translation gives CASSLSGGSNQPQHF.

This sequence joins TRBV5-1 and TRBJ2-7; D not certain. Deletions cut 3 bases from V and 3 bases from J, with 4 bases between. The V gene's germline CDR1 is SGHRS and CDR2 YFSETQ. The CDR3 covers 11 residues. CDR3 bases: TGCGCCAGCAGCTCCAACTACGAGCAGTACTTC. This gives the protein CASSSNYEQYF.

The chain recombines TRBV11-2 with TRBJ2-5, with 7 bases matching TRBD2. CDR3 size: 13 residues. Germline CDR1 is SGHAT and CDR2 is FQNNGV. V shed 5 bases and J 4 bases; nucleotides not matched to a gene: 4. CDR3 sequence: CASSTGGRETQYF. For the CDR3, the DNA is TGTGCCAGCAGCACCGGGGGGAGAGAGACCCAGTACTTC.

This chain links TRBV24-1 with TRBJ1-5; the match to TRBD1 covers 8 bases. The CDR3 is made up of 17 amino acids. Trimming cost V 4 bases and J 0 bases; bases outside gene matches: 7. Germline-derived CDR1 and CDR2 are KGHDR and SFDVKD. CDR3 residues: CATSDTTGVDSNQPQHF. The CDR3 nucleotides are TGTGCCACCAGTGACACGACAGGGGTCGATAGCAATCAGCCCCAGCATTTT.

V and J are TRBV18 and TRBJ1-2, with D possibly matching TRBD1 (5 bases). Trimming stripped 3 bases from V and 2 bases from J, with 7 bases between. CDR3 length: 13 residues. The germline gives CDR1 KGHSH, CDR2 LQKENI. CDR3 amino acids: CASSPDTNYGYTF. CDR3 DNA sequence: TGTGCCAGCTCACCGGACACCAACTATGGCTACACCTTC.

V gene TRBV5-6 combines with J gene TRBJ1-1, with a tentative D call TRBD1 (5 bases). From germline, CDR1 is SGHDT and CDR2 YYEEEE. Trimming took 1 base from V and 6 from J, leaving 13 bases between them. The CDR3 has 14 amino acids. The CDR3 loop is CASSLYGGDAEAFF. CDR3 sequence (DNA): TGTGCCAGCAGCTTGTATGGGGGGGACGCTGAAGCTTTCTTT.

The chain links TRBV5-6 to TRBJ1-3; 7 bases are shared with TRBD1. This CDR3 contains 14 residues. The V gene end was trimmed by 3 bases and the J gene end by 7 bases; junction bases not matched to a gene: 7. The germline V gene has CDR1 SGHDT and CDR2 YYEEEE. The CDR3 spells CASSSGQRVNTIYF. The CDR3 nucleotides read TGTGCCAGCAGCTCGGGACAGAGAGTGAACACCATATATTTT. The whole variable domain, remainder taken from reference TRBV5-6 and TRBJ1-3, is DAGVTQSPTHLIKTRGQQVTLRCSPKSGHDTVSWYQQALGQGPQFIFQYYEEEERQRGNFPDRFSGHQFPNYSSELNVNALLLGDSALYLCASSSGQRVNTIYFGEGSWLTVV.

The chain carries TRBV20-1 and TRBJ2-7; 9 nucleotides line up with TRBD2. There are 15 residues in the CDR3. Germline V gene data show CDR1 as DFQATT and CDR2 as SNEGSKA (reference sequence). The J segment lost 9 bases and the V segment lost 3 bases, leaving 15 bases of the junction unmatched. For the CDR3, the DNA is TGCAGTGCTAGTTTGGGACTAGCCCCCCCGCTTCGGCAGTACTTC. Its protein is CSASLGLAPPLRQYF.

This chain links TRBV15 with TRBJ2-3; D remains ambiguous. Per germline, CDR1 LNHNV and CDR2 YYDKDF (reference sequence). The CDR3 spans 14 residues. V lost 4 bases and J 2 bases, leaving 10 bases between the germline ends. The CDR3 coding sequence is TGTGCCACCAGCAATGGAGCCCTCACAGATACGCAGTATTTT. This encodes CATSNGALTDTQYF. Full variable domain (rest looked up from reference TRBV15 and TRBJ2-3): DAMVIQNPRYQVTQFGKPVTLSCSQTLNHNVMYWYQQKSSQAPKLLFHYYDKDFNNEADTPDNFQSRRPNTSFCFLDIRSPGLGDTAMYLCATSNGALTDTQYFGPGTRLTVL.

The chain has TRBV7-5 and TRBJ2-7; TRBD1 reflects the table's D call only, with no check against the DNA. TRBV7-5 is described as a pseudogene. The CDR3 extends over 15 amino acids. The CDR3 protein is CVRRRDTLSSYEQYF. Here the CDR3 DNA reads TGTGTCAGAAGAAGGGACACCCTTTCCTCCTACGAGCAGTACTTC.

This rearrangement joins TRBV6-5 to TRBJ2-3, with a weak D call TRBD2 (6 bases). CDR1 MNHEY and CDR2 SVGAGI come from the germline V gene. Deletions cut 2 bases from V and 5 bases from J, with 11 bases between. The CDR3 is made up of 14 amino acids. The CDR3 nucleotides are TGTGCCAGCAGTTACAGGGGAGGAAAAGATACGCAGTATTTT. As protein: CASSYRGGKDTQYF.

The chain combines TRBV7-6 with TRBJ1-6, with D unclear. Trimming left V 5 bases short and J 9 bases short, with 20 bases between. The V gene's germline CDR1 is SGHVS and CDR2 FNYEAQ. This CDR3 has 16 amino acids. This CDR3 reads CASSDLVGREGSPLHF. The CDR3 DNA follows: TGTGCCAGCAGCGACCTTGTTGGGCGTGAGGGTTCACCCCTCCACTTT.